A selection of T cell receptor beta chains follows, all from one sample in a study of T-cell memory formation after mild COVID-19. TCRdb reprocessed the 5' RACE reads with MiXCR, giving one entry per CDR3 protein. The data hold a few hundred thousand distinct CDR3 sequences, with 16% observed a single time. Sequenced material: PBMCs or a T cell subset sorted from them (not recorded which). These receptors were obtained from a man between 18 and 35 years old who had mild COVID-19 (a few samples of this study predate the infection). Cell type and time point are not known. CDR3s include the opening cysteine and the closing phenylalanine or tryptophan. The order of the fields is D gene, V gene, clone size, J gene, CDR3 DNA, CDR3 protein. D genes are given only for firm matches. Rows may omit the clone size; those that give it use once, few, many or a size class.

NA,TRBV20-1,many,TRBJ2-7,TGCAGTGCCCCGTCCCTTGGCTCCTACGAGCAGTACTTC,CSAPSLGSYEQYF
TRBD1,TRBV27,few,TRBJ1-2,TGTGCCAGCAGGATTACAGGGGGCTATGGCTACACCTTC,CASRITGGYGYTF
TRBD2,TRBV24-1,NA,TRBJ2-3,TGTGCCACCGGGACTAGTTACACAGATACGCAGTATTTT,CATGTSYTDTQYF
NA,TRBV5-1,NA,TRBJ2-5,TGCGCCAGCAGCTTGGACAGTCAACAAGAGACCCAGTACTTC,CASSLDSQQETQYF
NA,TRBV7-9,NA,TRBJ2-1,TGTGCCAGCAGCCCGGCCGGGGTCCCCTACAATGAGCAGTTCTTC,CASSPAGVPYNEQFF
TRBD1,TRBV20-1,many,TRBJ1-4,TGCAGTGCTAGGCGACAGGGGAATGAAAAACTGTTTTTT,CSARRQGNEKLFF
NA,TRBV4-3,NA,TRBJ1-4,TGCGCCAGCAGCCAAGGATACGACGGCGCAACTAATGAAAAACTGTTTTTT,CASSQGYDGATNEKLFF
NA,TRBV6-1,NA,TRBJ1-1,TGTGCCAGCATCAAGAACACTGAAGCTTTCTTT,CASIKNTEAFF
NA,TRBV20-1,many,TRBJ2-1,TGCAGTGCCCACGAGACAGGAGGCAATGAGCAGTTCTTC,CSAHETGGNEQFF
TRBD2,TRBV3-1,NA,TRBJ2-1,TGTGCCAGCACCGCCAAGGGGGGACTAGCGATCTATGAGCAGTTCTTC,CASTAKGGLAIYEQFF
NA,TRBV5-6,NA,TRBJ1-2,TGTGCCAGCAGCTTGGTCGGTCCTCGCTACACCTTC,CASSLVGPRYTF
NA,TRBV12-3/TRBV12-4,NA,TRBJ2-7,TGTGCCAGCAGGACGGGACTGGGGTCCTACGAGCAGTACTTC,CASRTGLGSYEQYF
NA,TRBV3-1,NA,TRBJ2-1,TGTGCCAGCAGCCAAGATCTCTTGATAAATGAGCAGTTCTTC,CASSQDLLINEQFF
TRBD2,TRBV5-1,NA,TRBJ2-1,TGCGCCAGCAGCCAGGGACTAGCGGGCAATGAGCAGTTCTTC,CASSQGLAGNEQFF
NA,TRBV28,NA,TRBJ1-4,TGTGCCAGCAGCATCGGACCCTCGTTGACTAATGGAAAACTGTTTTTT,CASSIGPSLTNGKLFF
TRBD1,TRBV7-9,NA,TRBJ2-1,TGTGCCAGCAGCCGGGACAGGGGGGACTACAATGAGCAGTTCTTC,CASSRDRGDYNEQFF
TRBD1,TRBV29-1,few,TRBJ2-4,TGCAGCGCCGGTACTTCTCAGGGGGCAGGAAACATTCAGTACTTC,CSAGTSQGAGNIQYF
TRBD1,TRBV5-5,few,TRBJ2-3,TGTGCCAGCAGCCCCGTTGACAGGGCGGATACGCAGTATTTT,CASSPVDRADTQYF
NA,TRBV10-3,NA,TRBJ1-5,TGTGCCATCAATGGGGGCAATCAGCCCCAGCATTTT,CAINGGNQPQHF
NA,TRBV10-2,few,TRBJ2-1,TGCGCCAGCAGTTCGAGCCTAGCTCCACTCAATGAGCAGTTCTTC,CASSSSLAPLNEQFF
TRBD2,TRBV2,NA,TRBJ2-1,TGTGCCAGCAGCTTGCTAGCGGGCTCCTACAATGAGCAGTTCTTC,CASSLLAGSYNEQFF
TRBD2,TRBV12-3/TRBV12-4,NA,TRBJ2-3,TGTGCCAGCAGTTTAGTGCGCGGGGGGAATACGCAGTATTTT,CASSLVRGGNTQYF
NA,TRBV6-2/TRBV6-3,NA,TRBJ1-2,TGTGCCAGCAGAGGGGACATCTATGGCTACACCTTC,CASRGDIYGYTF